This T cell receptor beta chain was observed in a study of cytomegalovirus exposure and HLA in healthy donors. General study points: In vitro data verified a few CMV-associated chains as specific for CMV antigens. Later analysis suggested links between common viral pathogens and several top significant clusters. TCR beta sequences reportedly predicted most subjects' HLA-A and HLA-B alleles accurately.

Of note for this clone: Its specificity is unknown.

In the PCR, 60 Vbeta and 13 Jbeta primers were used. Generated by immunoSEQ multiplex PCR, the TCRdb table keeps only in-frame clones and is missing some. The sample has under 200,000 clones; roughly 80% are singletons. Between the trimmed V and J ends, which lost 1 base and 7 bases, there was a span of 13 bases. This CDR3 contains 15 residues. CDR1 is SEHNR, CDR2 FQNEAQ, per germline (reference sequence). The chain couples TRBV7-9 to TRBJ1-4; D is perhaps TRBD1 (5 bases). This clonotype was obtained from a man in his fifties or sixties in good health and CMV-seronegative. The sample consisted of PBMCs. CDR3 protein: CASSLGPGAGEKLFF. The CDR3, as DNA: TGTGCCAGCAGCTTAGGCCCTGGGGCAGGTGAAAAACTGTTTTTT. Based on the CDR3 plus reference TRBV7-9 and TRBJ1-4, the full variable domain is DTGVSQNPRHKITKRGQNVTFRCDPISEHNRLYWYRQTLGQGPEFLTYFQNEAQLEKSRLLSDRFSAERPKGSFSTLEIQRTEQGDSAMYLCASSLGPGAGEKLFFGSGTQLSVL.